A single T cell receptor beta chain is shown here with its context. V was trimmed by 4 bases and J by 2 bases, leaving 16 bases between them. The CDR3 is 16 amino acids. CDR1 and CDR2 (germline): MGHRA, YSYEKL. This entry is derived from a study of blood T cell repertoires in COVID-19. Using immunoSEQ multiplex PCR, the repertoire was profiled, and TCRdb retains in-frame clones only, with some absent. The sample includes about 410,000 clones, 86% seen only once; the top ten take more than 1.4%. V usage is TRBV4-1 and J usage is TRBJ2-3, with D perhaps matching TRBD1 (5 bases). The receptor comes from a woman aged 25 to 39 with active or convalescent COVID-19. Sequencing was performed on peripheral blood. Written as DNA, the CDR3 is TGCGCCAGCAGCCTGAGCCAGGGTCGGGTCACAGATACGCAGTATTTT. Translated: CASSLSQGRVTDTQYF.